The rows below give T cell receptor beta chains drawn from one sample of a study of shared clonotypes between healthy human individuals. Sequencing used immunoSEQ multiplex PCR; TCRdb keeps in-frame clones, though not all of them. The sample yields 730,000 or so clones, less than 80% seen once. The sample taken for sequencing was memory CD4+ T cells sorted from blood. The receptors derive from a woman aged 30 to 39 in good health. The CDR3 runs from the conserved cysteine through the conserved F or W. The order of the fields is J gene, V gene, CDR3 protein.

TRBJ1-4 TRBV19 CASSWAGHEKLFF
TRBJ2-7 TRBV7-9 CASSLAPAQDTTYEQYF
TRBJ2-1 TRBV5-1 CASSLDRVSYNEQFF
TRBJ1-5 TRBV2 CASEDGGGNNQPQHF
TRBJ1-1 TRBV7-9 CASSPQGVLTNTEAFF
TRBJ2-5 TRBV6-5 CASKSGAGQMETQYF
TRBJ2-3 TRBV15 CATSRWGGVTNTDTQYF
TRBJ2-1 TRBV7-2 CASSLGALSSYNEQFF
TRBJ1-2 TRBV19 CATSRAGRGGYGYTF
TRBJ1-2 TRBV19 CASSPPDRARGYTF
TRBJ2-3 TRBV29-1 CSAQGLAGRGPDTQYF